The T cell receptor beta chain described here comes from a study of cytomegalovirus exposure and HLA in healthy donors (TCRdb year 2017). For the study in its entirety: According to an earlier analysis of a few hundred of the donors, about 179 million T cells yielded over 90 million unique TCR beta sequences and less than 300 Gb of sequence data. To decide whether each TCR beta V gene segment behaved as functional or pseudogenic, an earlier analysis of nearly 600 of the donors relied on high-throughput TCR beta sequencing. The number of typed donors differed by locus: roughly 629-630 for A, B, C, DRB1 and DQB1; roughly 510 for DQA1; 600 to 610 for DPA1; and 450 to 480 for DPB1. The T cell repertoires of around 730 subjects were profiled by immunosequencing and related to cytomegalovirus serostatus. In addition to the first cohort of 500 to 850 subjects, a separate validation cohort of approximately 130 different subjects was used. Four or five DR-DQ haplotypes were handled as single units for association and clustering because linkage in the cohort was strong. The genetic ancestry cluster associated with self-reported Caucasian donors included approximately 85% of the roughly 400 genotyped donors. Roughly 300 gigabases of sequencing data and around 87 million unique TCR sequences were included in an early release covering roughly 700 HLA-typed donors. On average, 235,054 unique TCR beta nucleotide sequences were sequenced per donor among fewer than 500 genotyped donors of the cohort, with around 19% of those sequences being non-productive. The study aimed to test whether signatures of past pathogen exposure could be identified by cataloging public T cell receptors. To predict cytomegalovirus infection status, the study brought together high-throughput TCR immunosequencing, statistical association of individual TCRs with disease status, and machine learning. A later genetic analysis used genome-wide SNP genotypes for about 55% of the 666 donors, treating that subset as a discovery cohort. Every repertoire in the discovery cohort had been generated on one and the same sequencing platform. A later analysis re-analyzed previously published TCR beta repertoires from about 600 donors and added high-resolution HLA genotyping to study TCR occurrence patterns. HLA typing included class I and class II loci at four-digit resolution. The later analysis used no new phenotypic data to find candidate immune exposures, relying instead on TCR beta sequences and their occurrence across donors. Donor age, sex, ethnicity and CMV serostatus were collected together with the repertoire data.

Beyond this particular receptor, the publication reports: A further reported finding was that TCR beta sequences accurately predicted the HLA-A and HLA-B alleles for most subjects in the first cohort. A total of roughly 160 TCR beta chains were listed by the study as associated with cytomegalovirus. In a later analysis, several top co-occurrence clusters were reported to appear linked to parvovirus B19, influenza, CMV and Epstein-Barr virus. In a later analysis, around 17,000 TCR beta sequences were associated with specific HLA alleles at a false discovery rate of 0.05. While some public TCRs were present in many individuals, most TCR sequences turned up only very rarely across donors. In vitro tests confirmed that a few of the cytomegalovirus-associated TCR beta chains recognize cytomegalovirus antigens. Because counts were too low, 15 to 20 rarely observed V segments, including chromosome 9 orphons, were excluded from the earlier analysis of some 590 of the donors. In this cohort, only TCR beta chains were sequenced, and detectable features were limited by the absence of alpha or paired-chain data. A later analysis found that most CMV-associated TCR beta chains appeared HLA-restricted, with HLA associations seemingly driven largely by CMV exposure. A later genetic analysis associated a missense DCLRE1C variant with V-gene and J-gene trimming of TCR beta chains, and an independent cohort replicated the association. HLA typing was unavailable for some donors at each locus, so association tests used only the typed subset. Assigning TCR associations to individual alleles was difficult when HLA alleles, especially DR and DQ, strongly co-occurred. An earlier analysis of approximately 530 of the donors showed that most TCR beta V segments appeared in productive rearrangements either about 87% or about 30% of the time, which broadly matched IMGT annotations. Immune exposure information for the cohort was limited to CMV serostatus. A cluster of highly shared sequence variants was judged likely to represent a technical artifact of the sequencing pipeline. In a later analysis, HLA-associated TCR beta chains were found to be more clonally expanded and to have lower generation probabilities than equally common non-associated chains. The authors suggested that the approach could potentially be extended to other disease states and immunological phenotypes. In a later analysis, TCR association rates were found to vary across HLA loci, with the most associated TCRs seen for DRB1 alleles and the fewest for HLA-C alleles. Cytomegalovirus status was reported to be diagnosed by the classifier with high specificity and sensitivity in both the original and validation cohorts. The 87-base-pair reads could not distinguish some IMGT-functional V segments, including TRBV6-2 and TRBV6-3, so those segments were excluded. Presence/absence analyses assumed roughly uniform sequencing depth across donors, an assumption that may not hold. Correlated functional status among segregating V segments might reflect linkage disequilibrium, but an unknown experimental factor could not be ruled out. Compared with the approximately 720-donor mean, donors in an Asian-associated ancestry cluster had fewer N-insertions in productive TCRs, according to a later genetic analysis.

The cohort was made up of 650 to 700 healthy bone marrow donors. Cohort members were all nominally healthy when sampled, although unrecorded immune exposures were likely present. The donor was CMV seropositive and belonged to the group of more than 250 seropositive cohort members. Each donor provided a peripheral blood sample, and peripheral blood mononuclear cells were used for TCR beta sequencing. Genomic DNA was extracted from the blood cell samples with the Qiagen DNeasy Blood Extraction Kit. A word on this clone: Its antigen remains undetermined. Per-nucleotide qualities are absent, and no much larger clonotype sits a single base away.

Library preparation used the immunoSEQ multiplex PCR assay. For the multiplex PCR, a mixture combining 60 forward primers for TCR Vbeta segments and 13 reverse primers for TCR Jbeta segments was used. The CDR3 region of rearranged TCR beta genes was amplified from genomic DNA by a multiplex PCR assay. On the Illumina HiSeq System, the amplified TCR beta libraries were sequenced as 87-base-pair reads. Per the authors' processing: A later analysis counted about 80 million unique TCR beta chains across the 550 to 700 repertoires, and 10 million to 11 million of these chains were shared by at least two donors. Raw reads were error-corrected and collapsed into unique sequences by a nearest-neighbor algorithm in which closely related sequences were merged to remove PCR and sequencing errors. To assign V, D and J gene segments, CDR3 sequences were aligned to IMGT reference sequences. For a sequence to be retained, a match of at least six nucleotides to both a V gene segment and a J gene segment was required. A rearrangement was called productive if the CDR3 had no stop codons and remained in frame with V and J, and every other rearrangement was called non-productive. CDR3 was defined by IMGT convention, running from the second conserved V-encoded cysteine to the conserved J-encoded phenylalanine. In an earlier analysis of around 640 of the donors, sequences lacking an unambiguous match to a single V gene segment were excluded. In an earlier analysis of approximately 500 of the donors, a V segment was called functional when productive rearrangements were above 56.7%, and segregating when the standard deviation between donors exceeded 5%. A statistical classification framework was built for diagnosing cytomegalovirus status from the catalog of TCR beta chain sequences. In a later analysis, V and J genes were assigned by comparing TCR nucleotide sequences against IMGT/GENE-DB human TR gene sequences. A later analysis assigned CDR3 sequences and most-parsimonious VDJ recombination scenarios with the TCRdist pipeline. In a later analysis, each TCR beta chain was defined by its CDR3 amino acid sequence together with its V-gene family, and reads lacking a unique V-gene family were excluded. To address suspected cross-contamination and a sequencing artifact, a later analysis removed a few hundred highly shared, low-generation-probability nucleotide sequences. A later analysis calculated a clonal expansion index for each public chain from normalized within-repertoire ranks of inferred template counts. In a later analysis, generation probabilities were computed with a VDJ recombination model fitted to out-of-frame rearrangements, and the resulting probabilities were checked against IGoR. In a later analysis, TCR-TCR, TCR-HLA and TCR-CMV co-occurrence was scored with hypergeometric tests, and a repertoire-size bias correction was applied to TCR pairs. To estimate false discovery rates, a later analysis permuted the HLA or CMV assignments 20 times. In a later analysis, co-occurring TCRs were grouped with DBSCAN, and TCRdist sequence similarity was added when clustering was performed within HLA-allele-positive subsets. Repertoires with fewer than 30,000 or more than 120,000 public chains were left out of co-occurrence clustering, as were roughly five repertoires with anomalous nucleotide sharing. TCRdb holds this immuneACCESS table with in-frame rearrangements only. Some clones are missing; in checked studies, unresolved V genes explain under half, and the rest has no known cause. That table furnishes V, J and clone size, whereas the DNA furnished D and trimming. The table for this sample lists about 100,000 clones; about 76% of them were counted only once. The ten top clones hold around 7% of the sample.

Trimming takes 1 base from V and 7 bases from J, and the germline ends sit 10 bases apart. As encoded in the germline V gene, CDR1 is SGHVS while CDR2 is FNYEAQ. Counted from cysteine to phenylalanine, this CDR3 has 14 amino acids. The kept DNA is CDR3 alone, 42 bases in frame from the first base. This clonotype was sampled from a man aged 40-49 years in good health and CMV-seropositive. Sequencing was performed on PBMCs. The chain joins TRBV7-6 to TRBJ2-2; a weak D assignment points to TRBD2 (5 bases agree). The CDR3 corresponds to CASSLVGESGELFF. The nucleotide sequence is TGTGCCAGCAGCTTAGTCGGGGAGAGCGGGGAGCTGTTTTTT.